The 13 T cell receptor beta chains below were found in one sample sequenced in a study of OX40 agonist ivuxolimab in advanced cancers. Libraries were prepared by immunoSEQ multiplex PCR; TCRdb keeps only in-frame clonotypes and omits some of them. The sample shows 65,000 to 95,000 clones, less than 95% of them seen only once. The sequencing here drew on CD4+ or CD8+ T cells sorted from blood, taken in a trial of the OX40 agonist ivuxolimab. The receptors shown here come from an adult with an advanced solid tumor such as melanoma, head and neck, liver or kidney cancer.

V and J are TRBV6-5 and TRBJ2-5, with 8 nucleotides matching TRBD1. CDR1 and CDR2 from the germline V gene are MNHEY and SVGAGI. CDR3 length: 14 amino acids. The ends lost 9 bases at V and 0 bases at J; junction bases unmatched: 6. Here the CDR3 reads CASTDRVHQETQYF. The CDR3 DNA reads as TGTGCCAGTACGGACAGGGTGCACCAAGAGACCCAGTACTTC.

The chain recombines TRBV2 with TRBJ2-2; D is undetermined. The germline CDR1 and CDR2 sequences are SNHLY and FYNNEI. V was cut by 0 bases and J by 5 bases, with 4 bases left in between. The CDR3 covers 13 residues. CDR3 sequence: CASSEAVTGELFF. The CDR3 nucleotides read TGTGCCAGCAGTGAAGCAGTGACCGGGGAGCTGTTTTTT.

This sequence joins TRBV10-1 and TRBJ1-1, with 10 bases identical to TRBD1. CDR1 WNHNN and CDR2 SYGVQD come from the germline V gene (reference sequence). The ends lost 6 bases at V and 12 bases at J; junction bases unmatched: 13. The CDR3 covers 14 residues. The CDR3 DNA is TGCGCCAGCAGCAGAATGGCCGGGACAGGGGAAACTTTCTTT. It encodes CASSRMAGTGETFF.

The chain joins TRBV7-2 to TRBJ1-1; 7 bases map to TRBD1. V gave up 5 bases and J gave up 3 bases; unmatched junction bases: 9. The CDR3 spans 15 residues. Germline CDR1 and CDR2: SGHTA and FQGNSA. The CDR3 coding sequence is TGTGCCAGCAGCCCCAGACAGGGACGGGACACTGAAGCTTTCTTT. This sequence encodes CASSPRQGRDTEAFF. Drawing the rest from reference TRBV7-2 and TRBJ1-1, the complete variable domain is GAGVSQSPSNKVTEKGKDVELRCDPISGHTALYWYRQSLGQGLEFLIYFQGNSAPDKSGLPSDRFSAERTGGSVSTLTIQRTQQEDSAVYLCASSPRQGRDTEAFFGQGTRLTVV.

The chain combines TRBV6-1 with TRBJ2-3; possible D gene TRBD1, 6 bases. V lost 7 bases and J lost 6, with 20 bases in between. CDR3 length: 15 residues. From germline, CDR1 is MNHNS and CDR2 SASEGT. The CDR3 loop is CASTTMGADLDTQYF. As DNA, the CDR3 is TGTGCCAGCACCACGATGGGGGCGGATTTGGATACGCAGTATTTT.

As regards this clone: The junction differs from germline at one of its ends, possibly a read error. V gene TRBV6-1 combines with J gene TRBJ1-1; perhaps TRBD1 as D (5 bases). CDR3 size: 16 residues. Germline V CDR1 and CDR2: MNHNS, SASEGT. CDR3 residues: CAISAKPGHSNTEAFF. DNA for the CDR3: TGTGCCATCAGTGCGAAACCAGGACATTCTAACACTGAAGCTTTCTTT.

J is TRBJ1-1 and V is TRBV19; tentatively, D is TRBD1 (5 bases). The V and J ends lost 7 bases and 4 bases respectively, with 16 bases between them. Germline V gene lookup returns CDR1 LNHDA and CDR2 SQIVND (reference sequence). The CDR3 consists of 14 residues. The CDR3 DNA reads as TGTGCCAGTACGAGTCAAGGGGATGGCACTGAAGCTTTCTTT. Amino acids: CASTSQGDGTEAFF.

The J gene is TRBJ1-1, the V gene TRBV6-1; D might be TRBD1 (6 bases). Germline values: CDR1 MNHNS, CDR2 SASEGT. This CDR3 region has 15 residues. The germline V and J ends were trimmed by 0 bases and 4 bases, with 12 bases remaining between them. The CDR3 reads CASSEARQGTTEAFF. The CDR3, as DNA: TGTGCCAGCAGTGAAGCGCGTCAGGGGACCACTGAAGCTTTCTTT.

This chain connects TRBV7-2 to TRBJ2-3, with D unresolved. The V end lost 0 bases, the J end lost 1 base, and 8 bases lay between the germline ends. The CDR3 totals 15 residues. Germline loops: CDR1 SGHTA, CDR2 FQGNSA. For the CDR3, the DNA is TGTGCCAGCAGCTTAGCAGGGTTGGGCACAGATACGCAGTATTTT. It translates to CASSLAGLGTDTQYF. The whole variable domain, remainder taken from reference TRBV7-2 and TRBJ2-3, is GAGVSQSPSNKVTEKGKDVELRCDPISGHTALYWYRQSLGQGLEFLIYFQGNSAPDKSGLPSDRFSAERTGGSVSTLTIQRTQQEDSAVYLCASSLAGLGTDTQYFGPGTRLTVL.

The J gene is TRBJ1-5, the V gene TRBV19; possibly TRBD1 for D (5 bases). The CDR3 runs 13 residues. V lost 6 bases, J lost 3 bases, and 9 bases lay in between. The germline CDR1 and CDR2 sequences are LNHDA and SQIVND (reference sequence). CDR3 DNA sequence: TGTGCCAGTAGAACAGGACCCAATCAGCCCCAGCATTTT. The encoded protein is CASRTGPNQPQHF.

V is TRBV18 and J is TRBJ1-2; TRBD1 might be the D (5 bases). Trimming left V 1 base short and J 2 bases short, with 17 bases between. This CDR3 is built from 17 residues. Germline-derived CDR1 and CDR2 are KGHSH and LQKENI. The CDR3 reads CASSPLVGADTNYGYTF. In nucleotides, the CDR3 is TGTGCCAGCTCACCACTAGTGGGTGCGGACACCAACTATGGCTACACCTTC.

The rearrangement links TRBV6-5 to TRBJ1-1; the D is unclear. V lost 0 bases and J lost 6, with 8 bases in between. The CDR3 is made up of 13 amino acids. Germline V gene lookup returns CDR1 MNHEY and CDR2 SVGAGI. CDR3 region: CASSYSNGAEAFF. The CDR3 DNA reads TGTGCCAGCAGTTACTCGAACGGGGCTGAAGCTTTCTTT.

The chain couples TRBV10-1 to TRBJ2-1; D possibly corresponds to TRBD1 (6 bases). Germline loops: CDR1 WNHNN, CDR2 SYGVQD (reference sequence). The CDR3 has 10 amino acids. Deletions cut 9 bases from V and 13 bases from J, with 13 bases between. Here the CDR3 DNA reads TGCGCCAGGAAACCGGGACAACAGTTCTTC. Translation gives CARKPGQQFF.